This passage covers 27 T cell receptor beta chains from one sample sequenced in a study of cytomegalovirus exposure and HLA in healthy donors. The PCR ran on 60 Vbeta and 13 Jbeta primers. Generated by immunoSEQ multiplex PCR, the TCRdb table keeps only in-frame clones and is missing some. Its listing shows 70,000 to 100,000 clones. Sequencing was carried out using PBMCs. The receptors originated from a girl between 10 and 17 years old in good health and CMV-seropositive.

This chain joins TRBV7-9 and TRBJ2-7; D remains unclear. In germline, CDR1 is SEHNR, CDR2 FQNEAQ (reference sequence). Trimming pared 2 bases from V and 2 bases from J, leaving 13 bases between. This CDR3 region has 15 residues. The CDR3 nucleotides are TGTGCCAGCAGCTTAAGCAGGCAGCAGCCCTACGAGCAGTACTTC. It yields the protein CASSLSRQQPYEQYF.

V gene TRBV10-2 combines with J gene TRBJ2-3; tentatively, D is TRBD2 (5 bases). The CDR3 loop spans 15 amino acids. V was pared by 6 bases and J by 2 bases, with 15 bases between. CDR1 is WSHSY, CDR2 SAAADI, per germline. This chain's CDR3 is CASSETRLFTDTQYF. The CDR3, as DNA: TGCGCCAGCAGCGAAACACGACTATTCACAGATACGCAGTATTTT.

The V gene is TRBV29-1, the J gene TRBJ1-5, with D possibly TRBD1 on 5 matching bases. V lost 2 bases to trimming and J lost 4 bases, with 15 bases between them. This CDR3 comprises 15 residues. Per the germline V gene, CDR1 is SQVTM and CDR2 is ANQGSEA. The CDR3 sequence is CSVEKGQVLNQPQHF. DNA of the CDR3: TGCAGCGTTGAAAAAGGACAAGTCCTTAATCAGCCCCAGCATTTT.

The V and J genes are TRBV15 and TRBJ2-1; D remains unclear. This CDR3 has 13 residues. V lost 2 bases to trimming and J lost 6 bases, with 8 bases between them. Germline loops: CDR1 LNHNV, CDR2 YYDKDF (reference sequence). CDR3 region: CATSRSGGNEQFF. In nucleotides, the CDR3 is TGTGCCACCAGCAGATCGGGTGGCAATGAGCAGTTCTTC.

The chain carries TRBV11-3 and TRBJ2-3; the D is unclear. Germline lookup yields CDR1 SGHNT and CDR2 YENEEA. V dropped 0 bases and J dropped 4 bases, with 8 bases sitting between them. The CDR3 spans 14 residues. CDR3 sequence: CASSLDLISDTQYF. The CDR3 DNA reads TGTGCCAGCAGCTTAGATCTAATTTCAGATACGCAGTATTTT.

The J gene is TRBJ2-5, the V gene TRBV9; maybe TRBD2 (6 bases). V gave up 4 bases and J gave up 2 bases, with 9 bases separating them. The CDR3 has 13 residues. Germline V gene sequence: CDR1 SGDLS, CDR2 YYNGEE. For the CDR3, the DNA is TGTGCCAGCAGCCGGGACTTTCAAGAGACCCAGTACTTC. Protein sequence: CASSRDFQETQYF.

V is TRBV4-1 and J is TRBJ1-1; TRBD1 might be the D (5 bases). V was clipped by 2 bases and J by 6 bases, with 10 bases between them. The germline gives CDR1 MGHRA, CDR2 YSYEKL. This CDR3 region has 13 residues. The CDR3 spells CASSQPGGAEAFF. CDR3 DNA sequence: TGCGCCAGCAGCCAACCGGGAGGGGCTGAAGCTTTCTTT.

Here the CDR3 DNA reads TGTGCCAGTAGTCTAAGGACAGGGGCATCAACTGAAGCTTTCTTT. Translation gives CASSLRTGASTEAFF. The genes are TRBV19 and TRBJ1-1, with TRBD1 matching 9 bases. The V segment lost 5 bases and the J segment 5 bases; nucleotides outside the gene matches: 9. The germline gives CDR1 LNHDA, CDR2 SQIVND (reference sequence). This CDR3 contains 15 residues.

The CDR3 here is CASSPVEGAHSPLHF. Written as DNA, the CDR3 is TGTGCCAGCTCACCCGTTGAGGGGGCTCATTCACCCCTCCACTTT. The chain couples TRBV18 to TRBJ1-6; the match to TRBD1 covers 7 bases. The CDR3 sequence is 15 residues long. Trimming removed 3 bases from V and 8 bases from J; junction bases left unmatched: 7. Per germline, CDR1 KGHSH and CDR2 LQKENI.

This chain connects TRBV4-1 to TRBJ1-4; possibly TRBD1 for D (5 bases). Deletions cut 4 bases from V and 8 bases from J, with 17 bases between. CDR3 size: 15 residues. Looked up from germline, CDR1 is MGHRA and CDR2 is YSYEKL. The CDR3 sequence: CASSRLTALEEKLFF. The DNA for the CDR3 is TGCGCCAGCAGCCGACTGACAGCCCTAGAGGAAAAACTGTTTTTT.

This rearrangement joins TRBV7-9 to TRBJ2-7, with TRBD1 matching 8 bases. CDR3 length: 14 residues. J gave up 5 bases and V 5 bases, and 8 bases lay outside the gene matches. Germline CDR1 is SEHNR and CDR2 is FQNEAQ (reference sequence). CDR3 sequence (DNA): TGTGCCAGCAGCCGGACAGGGAACGGCCACGAGCAGTACTTC. Translation gives CASSRTGNGHEQYF.

CDR3: CAISVEGAKDTQYF. The CDR3 DNA is TGTGCCATCAGTGTGGAGGGGGCTAAGGATACGCAGTATTTT. This chain uses TRBV10-3 with TRBJ2-3, with D possibly being TRBD1 (7 bases). Germline loops: CDR1 ENHRY, CDR2 SYGVKD. Trimming left V 4 bases short and J 6 bases short, with 14 bases between. The CDR3 contains 14 residues.

The chain couples TRBV2 to TRBJ1-6, with TRBD1 matching over 10 bases. This CDR3 has 15 residues. Per germline, CDR1 SNHLY and CDR2 FYNNEI. With V trimmed by 8 bases and J by 9 bases, 10 bases remained unmatched. CDR3 loop: CASLTTGGVGSPLHF. CDR3 DNA sequence: TGTGCCAGCCTGACGACAGGGGGCGTTGGTTCACCCCTCCACTTT.

Note on this clone: Other DNA sequences within the sample encode an identical CDR3. The chain joins TRBV9 to TRBJ1-1; TRBD1 is a possible D gene (6 bases). The CDR3 has 13 amino acids. Trimming shortened V by 0 bases and J by 4 bases, and 7 bases separated the two germline ends. Germline V gives CDR1 SGDLS, CDR2 YYNGEE. CDR3 loop: CASSVGRGTEAFF. For the CDR3, the DNA is TGTGCCAGCAGCGTAGGCAGGGGCACTGAAGCTTTCTTT.

V and J are TRBV4-1 and TRBJ1-4; 7 bases are a match to TRBD1. The germline CDR1 and CDR2 sequences are MGHRA and YSYEKL. This CDR3 has 15 amino acids. The junction had 8 bases not matched to a gene; V was cut back by 2 bases and J by 8 bases. The CDR3 protein is CASSQQDRDGEKLFF. CDR3 coding DNA: TGCGCCAGCAGCCAACAAGACAGGGACGGCGAAAAACTGTTTTTT.

The chain recombines TRBV23-1 with TRBJ2-5; 13 bases line up with TRBD2. TRBV23-1 is placed among ORFs of uncertain function. V was clipped by 2 bases and J by 4 bases; unmatched bases: 7. The CDR3 sequence is 17 residues long. CDR3 nucleotide sequence: TGCGCCAGCAGTCAAGTACTAGCGGGGGGGAGGCGAGAGACCCAGTACTTC. This sequence encodes CASSQVLAGGRRETQYF.

The rearrangement links TRBV19 to TRBJ2-1; TRBD2 might be the D (6 bases). V gave up 3 bases and J gave up 6 bases, with 6 bases separating them. The CDR3 contains 12 residues. Per the germline V gene, CDR1 is LNHDA and CDR2 is SQIVND (reference sequence). The CDR3 protein is CASSMGGNEQFF. As DNA, the CDR3 is TGTGCCAGTAGTATGGGGGGCAATGAGCAGTTCTTC.

The chain joins TRBV7-6 to TRBJ2-5; no clear D gene. Trimming pared 3 bases from V and 5 bases from J, leaving 13 bases between. In germline, CDR1 is SGHVS, CDR2 FNYEAQ. CDR3 size: 14 residues. CDR3 loop: CASSFNSGGETQYF. As DNA, the CDR3 is TGTGCCAGCAGCTTCAATTCGGGTGGGGAGACCCAGTACTTC.

The chain's CDR3 is CASSGPSPNTEAFF. The CDR3 DNA reads TGTGCCAGCAGCGGGCCTTCTCCCAACACTGAAGCTTTCTTT. The chain couples TRBV5-4 to TRBJ1-1; D not resolved. Germline lookup yields CDR1 SGHNT and CDR2 YYREEE (reference sequence). The CDR3 loop spans 14 amino acids. Between the trimmed V and J ends, which lost 4 bases and 2 bases, there was a span of 12 bases.

V and J are TRBV5-1 and TRBJ1-4, with D possibly being TRBD1 (6 bases). Germline lookup yields CDR1 SGHRS and CDR2 YFSETQ. The CDR3 length is 18 residues. The V gene lost 3 bases and the J gene lost 6 bases, with 24 bases spanning the gap. As DNA, the CDR3 is TGCGCCAGCAGCTGGACGGGGGGCAAGTGGAAGTCATATGAAAAACTGTTTTTT. Its translation is CASSWTGGKWKSYEKLFF.

V is TRBV7-2 and J is TRBJ2-5; tentatively, D is TRBD1 (5 bases). CDR1 and CDR2 (germline): SGHTA, FQGNSA. Trimming stripped 4 bases from V and 0 bases from J, with 18 bases between. CDR3 size: 17 residues. The CDR3 DNA reads as TGTGCCAGCAGCTCCCCCAGGCAGGGATATAACCAAGAGACCCAGTACTTC. Protein product: CASSSPRQGYNQETQYF.

With respect to this clone: The germline gene is not matched at one end of the junction; a read error may be the cause. Other DNA sequences in this sample translate to the same CDR3. The chain joins TRBV6-5 to TRBJ2-7, with 13 positions matching TRBD2. The CDR3 is 14 amino acids. In germline, CDR1 is MNHEY, CDR2 SVGAGI. In nucleotides, the CDR3 is TGTGCCAGCAGTATACTAGCGGGGGGGATCGAGCAGTACTTT. Protein sequence: CASSILAGGIEQYF.

The chain couples TRBV4-2 to TRBJ1-1; a weak D match, TRBD1 (6 bases). Germline lookup yields CDR1 LGHNA and CDR2 YNFKEQ. Trimming cost V 3 bases and J 3 bases, with 20 bases left between them. The CDR3 extends over 17 amino acids. The CDR3 DNA reads as TGTGCCAGCAGCCAGGGGGCGGTTGGAGGCCGGTACACTGAAGCTTTCTTT. Translating gives CASSQGAVGGRYTEAFF.

V usage is TRBV29-1 and J usage is TRBJ1-1, with 10 bases fitting TRBD1. V lost 3 bases and J lost 1; bases outside the gene matches: 5. The CDR3 is 15 residues long. Germline loops: CDR1 SQVTM, CDR2 ANQGSEA. CDR3 DNA sequence: TGCAGCGTTGAGGGACAGGGGATTCGGAACACTGAAGCTTTCTTT. Protein sequence: CSVEGQGIRNTEAFF.

The V and J genes are TRBV5-1 and TRBJ1-1, with D uncertain. CDR1 is SGHRS and CDR2 is YFSETQ in the germline V gene. V lost 0 bases and J lost 1, with 10 bases in between. The CDR3 is made up of 15 amino acids. CDR3 residues: CASSLVRGANTEAFF. The CDR3 DNA follows: TGCGCCAGCAGCTTGGTGCGGGGAGCGAACACTGAAGCTTTCTTT.

The chain uses TRBV27 and TRBJ1-5, with D possibly TRBD1 on 6 matching bases. Germline CDR1 reads MNHEY; CDR2 reads SMNVEV (reference sequence). This CDR3 comprises 14 residues. V lost 6 bases to trimming and J lost 3 bases, with 12 bases between them. In DNA form, the CDR3 reads TGTGCCAGCAGCCGTACAGGGTCCAATCAGCCCCAGCATTTT. This gives the protein CASSRTGSNQPQHF.

The J gene is TRBJ2-1, the V gene TRBV4-1, with TRBD2 identical over 9 bases. The ends lost 4 bases at V and 9 bases at J; junction bases unmatched: 13. The CDR3 loop spans 16 amino acids. Germline lookup yields CDR1 MGHRA and CDR2 YSYEKL. The CDR3 DNA sequence: TGCGCCAGCAGCCCCCAGGAGCGGGGGGTGCGGGGTGAGCAGTTCTTC. Its protein is CASSPQERGVRGEQFF.